Reported below is one TCR beta chain. It has no known antigen specificity. No qualities accompany the bases; no much larger clone lies one base away. The immunoSEQ Assay, a bias-controlled multiplex PCR, was used to amplify TCRbeta CDR3 regions from genomic DNA. As for the original processing: The number of nucleated cells in each sample was estimated from the amplification of reference gene primers within the assay. To quantify the absolute abundance of each unique TCRbeta CDR3 rearrangement, sequence reads were collapsed and filtered. Productive Simpson clonality was computed per sample as the square root of Simpson's diversity index over productive rearrangements. The table comes from immuneACCESS by way of TCRdb, which keeps in-frame sequences with V and J called. Part of the clones is missing from these tables; in studies checked, under half for an unresolved V gene and the rest for unknown reasons. The D gene and trimming were derived from the DNA, and the V and J assignments and clone size from that table. A total of under 300,000 clones appear in this sample, roughly 80% of them only once. Roughly 3.4% of the sample is held by the ten biggest clonotypes.

Trimming leaves V shorter by 5 bases and J shorter by 7 bases, with the junction holding 9 bases beyond the gene matches. CDR3 length: 16 amino acids, cysteine to phenylalanine. Only the CDR3 DNA stays, 48 bases, in frame from base 1. Sequences SGHTA (CDR1) and FQGTGA (CDR2) are obtained from the germline V gene. This sample is part of a study of blood T cell repertoires in COVID-19 (dated by TCRdb to the early 2020s). About the study as a whole: Collaborator samples came from the United States, Italy and Spain and covered acute and convalescent phases of COVID-19. The material from the prospective study consisted of cDNA or gDNA derived from T cells, B-cell-depleted T cells, or PBMCs. Subjects who had been exposed to COVID-19, were actively infected with it, or had recovered from it provided the deeply sampled blood TCRbeta repertoires that made up the dataset. A freely available public database, intended as a resource for researchers studying the immune response to SARS-CoV-2, is where the repertoires were released. Samples came from the ongoing ImmuneRACE study (first 160 participants) plus 1,254 subjects from 6 global collaborators. A de-identified subject ID, COVID-19 status, age in years and sex were almost always included in the sample metadata. Where available, HLA class I and class II types were obtained from metadata supplied by the sample provider rather than from assay-based typing. Overall study results and their limits: The amount of clinical and demographic metadata varied by source and participant and was provided uncurated.

Whole blood was collected in K2EDTA tubes by collaborating institutions according to the institutions' own protocols. Collaborator samples were shipped for TCRbeta analysis as frozen whole blood, isolated PBMCs, or DNA extracted from either sample type. This clonotype was obtained from a woman aged 18-35 years with acute or convalescent COVID-19. The sequence is built from TRBV7-3 and TRBJ2-1; TRBD2 fits 12 bases in the junction. The source material was peripheral blood. In nucleotides, the sequence is TGTGCCAGCAGCCGGGATGGACTAGCGGGGACTAATGAGCAGTTCTTC. Translated, it gives CASSRDGLAGTNEQFF.